This TCR beta chain stems from a study of identical twins. This clonotype was counted many times. Trimming left V 4 bases short and J 6 bases short, with 16 bases between. Germline V gives CDR1 SGHRS, CDR2 YFSETQ. This CDR3 contains 15 residues. In TCRdb, the 5' RACE reads were re-called with MiXCR into one record per CDR3 protein. The sample yields around 200,000 distinct CDR3 sequences, around 10% seen once. Healthy Caucasians, and only they, were the donors. The V call is TRBV5-1, the J call TRBJ2-2, with D perhaps TRBD1 (6 bases). This receptor was taken from a woman between 18 and 29 years old in good health. What was sequenced was memory (CD45RO+) T cells sorted from blood. The CDR3 protein is CASSQGHIISGELFF. Here the CDR3 DNA reads TGCGCCAGCAGCCAGGGACACATCATCTCCGGGGAGCTGTTTTTT.